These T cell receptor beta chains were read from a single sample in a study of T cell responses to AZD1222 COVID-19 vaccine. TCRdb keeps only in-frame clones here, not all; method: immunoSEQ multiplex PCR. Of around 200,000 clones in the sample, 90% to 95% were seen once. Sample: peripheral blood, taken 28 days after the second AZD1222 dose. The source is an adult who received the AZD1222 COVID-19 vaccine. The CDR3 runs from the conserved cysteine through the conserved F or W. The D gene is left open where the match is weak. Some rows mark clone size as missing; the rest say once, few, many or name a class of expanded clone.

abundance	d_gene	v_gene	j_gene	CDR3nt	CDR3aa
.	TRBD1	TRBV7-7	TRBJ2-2	TGTGCTAGCAGCACCCGACAGGGGGATGTCACCGGGGAGCTGTTTTTT	CASSTRQGDVTGELFF
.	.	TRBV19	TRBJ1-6	TGTGCCAGTAGTTGGGGTGGGTCACCCCTCCACTTT	CASSWGGSPLHF
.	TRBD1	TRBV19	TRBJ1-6	TGTGCCAGTAGTATCTTGGGGACAGGGGGCGCGGAATCACCCCTCCACTTT	CASSILGTGGAESPLHF
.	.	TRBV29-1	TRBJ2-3	TGCAGCGTTGAACAGGGCTGGATAGATACGCAGTATTTT	CSVEQGWIDTQYF
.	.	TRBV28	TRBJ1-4	TGTGCCAGCGGCGGTCTCGGCGCGGGAAATGAAAAACTGTTTTTT	CASGGLGAGNEKLFF
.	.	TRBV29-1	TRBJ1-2	TGCAGCGTTGAAGACGTCTATGGCTACACCTTC	CSVEDVYGYTF
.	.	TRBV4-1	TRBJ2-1	TGCGCCAGCAGCCAAGGGAGGGCGGGGGCAGGCCCCTACAATGAGCAGTTCTTC	CASSQGRAGAGPYNEQFF
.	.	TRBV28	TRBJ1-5	TGTGCCAGCAGTTTATCGGACAGAAACAATCAGCCCCAGCATTTT	CASSLSDRNNQPQHF
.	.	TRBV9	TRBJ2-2	TGTGCCAGCAGCGTAGACAGAAAAACCGGGGAGCTGTTTTTT	CASSVDRKTGELFF
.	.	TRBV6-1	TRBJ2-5	TGTGCCAGCAGTGAATGGAGTAGGGAGACCCAGTACTTC	CASSEWSRETQYF
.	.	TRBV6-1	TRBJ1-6	TGTGCCAGCAGTGAAGCGGGCAGTGAAGATTCACCCCTCCACTTT	CASSEAGSEDSPLHF
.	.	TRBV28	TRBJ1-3	TGTGCCAGCAGTCCTAATACTAACACCATATATTTT	CASSPNTNTIYF
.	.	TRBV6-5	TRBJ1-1	TGTGCCATCATTGTTGGGGGGAGCACTGAAGCTTTCTTT	CAIIVGGSTEAFF
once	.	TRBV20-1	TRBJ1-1	TGCAGTGCGGGGGTGGGGGCTAAAGCTTTCTTT	CSAGVGAKAFF
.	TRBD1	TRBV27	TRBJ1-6	TGTGCCAGCAGTCTGGGACAGGTCGGCTCCTATAATTCACCCCTCCACTTT	CASSLGQVGSYNSPLHF
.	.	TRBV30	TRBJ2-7	TGTGCCTGGAGTGCCATGGCCTCCTACGAGCAGTACTTC	CAWSAMASYEQYF
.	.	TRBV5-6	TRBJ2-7	TGTGCCAGCACCTTGCCCCTTTCTGAAGTGCAGTACTTC	CASTLPLSEVQYF
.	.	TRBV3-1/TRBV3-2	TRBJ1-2	TGTGCCAGCAGCCAAGATAGGCTAGGCGACTATGGCTACACCTTC	CASSQDRLGDYGYTF
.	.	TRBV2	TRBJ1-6	TGTGCCAGCAGTGAATCGAGTAACTATAATTCACCCCTCCACTTT	CASSESSNYNSPLHF
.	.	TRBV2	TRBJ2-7	TGTGCCAGCATAGCGGAACCCACTCCTACCGCCGAGCAGTACTTC	CASIAEPTPTAEQYF
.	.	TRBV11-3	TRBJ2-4	TGTGCCAGCAGCCGCCTAGGGGCCACCGAGGTTCAGTACTTC	CASSRLGATEVQYF
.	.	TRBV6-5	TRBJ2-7	TGTGCCAGCAGTTTCGATCGGGTTTCGTACGAGCAGTACTTC	CASSFDRVSYEQYF
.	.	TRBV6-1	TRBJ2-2	TGTGCCAGCAGTGCTGGGGGAAACCAATACACCGGGGAGCTGTTTTTT	CASSAGGNQYTGELFF